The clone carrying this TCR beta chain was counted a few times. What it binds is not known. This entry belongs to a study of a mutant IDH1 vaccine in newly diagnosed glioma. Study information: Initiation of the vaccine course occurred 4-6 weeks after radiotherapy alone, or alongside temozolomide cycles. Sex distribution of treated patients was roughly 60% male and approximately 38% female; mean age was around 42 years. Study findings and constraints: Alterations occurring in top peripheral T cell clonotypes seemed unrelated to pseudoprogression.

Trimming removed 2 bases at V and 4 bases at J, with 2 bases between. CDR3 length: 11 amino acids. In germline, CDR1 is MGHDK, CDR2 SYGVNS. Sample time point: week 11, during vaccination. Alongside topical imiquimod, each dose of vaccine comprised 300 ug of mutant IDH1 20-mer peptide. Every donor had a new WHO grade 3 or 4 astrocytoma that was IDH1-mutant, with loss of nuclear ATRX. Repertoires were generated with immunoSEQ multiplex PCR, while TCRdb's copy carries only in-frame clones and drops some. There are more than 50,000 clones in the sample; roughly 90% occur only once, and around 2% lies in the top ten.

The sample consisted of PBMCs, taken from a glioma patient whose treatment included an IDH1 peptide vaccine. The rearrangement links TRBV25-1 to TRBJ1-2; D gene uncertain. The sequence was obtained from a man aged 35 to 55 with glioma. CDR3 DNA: TGTGCCAGCAGTGAACGCTATGGCTACACCTTC. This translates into CASSERYGYTF.